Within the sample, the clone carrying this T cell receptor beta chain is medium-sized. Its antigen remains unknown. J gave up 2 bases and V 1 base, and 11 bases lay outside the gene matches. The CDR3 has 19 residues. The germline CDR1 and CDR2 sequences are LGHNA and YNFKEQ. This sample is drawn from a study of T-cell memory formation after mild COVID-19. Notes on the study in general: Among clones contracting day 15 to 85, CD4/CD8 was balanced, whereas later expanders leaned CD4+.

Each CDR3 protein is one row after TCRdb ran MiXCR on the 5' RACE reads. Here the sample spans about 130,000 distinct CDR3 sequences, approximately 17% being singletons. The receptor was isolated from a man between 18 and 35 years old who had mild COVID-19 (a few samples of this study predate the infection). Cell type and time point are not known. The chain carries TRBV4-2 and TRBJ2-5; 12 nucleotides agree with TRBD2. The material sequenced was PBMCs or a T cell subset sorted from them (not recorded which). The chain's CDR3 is CASSQVPLTLAGGQETQYF. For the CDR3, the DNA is TGTGCCAGCAGCCAAGTCCCCCTCACTCTAGCGGGGGGGCAAGAGACCCAGTACTTC.